The clone carrying this T cell receptor beta chain was seen more than once but under ten times. What it binds is not known. Between the trimmed V and J ends, which lost 7 bases and 5 bases, there was a span of 15 bases. The CDR3 is 14 residues long. TCRbeta library preparation incorporated unique molecular identifiers. TCRdb called the PCR reads again in MiXCR, with one record for every CDR3 protein. The sample yields more than 300,000 distinct CDR3 sequences, about 17% seen once. This sample was taken from a study of T-cell reconstitution after alpha-beta-depleted transplantation in children. Study-level points and caveats: Diversity of TCRbeta at day 60 was high in some patients, arising from surviving recipient T cells and thymic progenitors. Roughly two months post-transplant, alpha-beta T cells reportedly originated from several hundred graft clones that had expanded. T-cell numbers and diversity one year post-transplant derived largely from freshly generated T cells.

The chain joins TRBV12-3 or TRBV12-4 to TRBJ2-1; D unresolved. The clonotype comes from a male patient aged 2 to 10 who had a stem cell transplant for acute lymphoblastic leukemia, so the T cells may come from the graft donor. The input for sequencing was PBMCs, mostly from graft donor cells, taken 360 days after TCRalphabeta/CD19-depleted stem cell transplant. DNA for the CDR3: TGTGCCAGCACCCTCTCATCTTGGGACAATGAGCAGTTCTTC. Translated, it gives CASTLSSWDNEQFF.